The 32 T cell receptor beta chains below all came from one sample that was sequenced in a study of Tregs in tolerant kidney transplant recipients. Profiled with immunoSEQ multiplex PCR; TCRdb holds only in-frame clones, not every one. Of around 86,000 clones in the sample, more than 85% were seen once. Related graft donors supplied nonmyeloablative bone marrow transplants, and mixed chimerism was transient. The input for sequencing was CD4+ T cells from blood (PBMCs), taken 24 months after the transplant. The receptors derive from a human patient who received a combined kidney and bone marrow transplant. The T cells may come from the graft donor.

The CDR3 coding sequence is TGTGCCAGCAGACCCCTAGCGGGGAACACCGGGGAGCTGTTTTTT. It is translated as CASRPLAGNTGELFF. The chain combines TRBV6-6 with TRBJ2-2, with 8 bases fitting TRBD2. The CDR3 is made up of 15 amino acids. CDR1 is MNHNY and CDR2 is SVGAGI in the germline V gene (reference sequence). J gave up 1 base and V 6 bases, and 4 bases lay outside the gene matches.

The rearrangement links TRBV7-2 to TRBJ2-4; 10 bases map to TRBD2. The V segment lost 5 bases and the J segment 6 bases; nucleotides outside the gene matches: 10. Germline V lookup: CDR1 SGHTA, CDR2 FQGNSA. The CDR3 is 16 residues long. Here the CDR3 DNA reads TGTGCCAGCAGCATAAGCGGGAGGGCGAGGGGAAACATTCAGTACTTC. The encoded protein is CASSISGRARGNIQYF.

This chain joins TRBV4-3 and TRBJ2-3, with 9 positions matching TRBD1. Trimming took 0 bases from V and 5 from J; bases not matched to a gene: 6. The CDR3 runs to 16 residues. Germline CDR1 reads LGHNA; CDR2 reads YSLEER. This CDR3 is CASSQEDRGYIDTQYF. CDR3 coding DNA: TGCGCCAGCAGCCAAGAAGACAGGGGGTACATAGATACGCAGTATTTT.

The gene calls are TRBV5-4 and TRBJ2-1; 8 bases agree with TRBD2. Per germline, CDR1 SGHNT and CDR2 YYREEE (reference sequence). CDR3 size: 15 residues. V was clipped by 4 bases and J by 7 bases; unmatched bases: 10. The CDR3 protein is CASSSPGLGGNEQFF. CDR3 nucleotides: TGTGCCAGCAGCAGCCCGGGACTAGGGGGGAATGAGCAGTTCTTC.

The chain has TRBV4-2 and TRBJ2-7; D is possibly TRBD2 (6 bases). V lost 6 bases to trimming and J lost 2 bases, with 17 bases between them. This CDR3 spans 15 amino acids. Germline lookup yields CDR1 LGHNA and CDR2 YNFKEQ. CDR3 sequence reads: CASRKERGLTYEQYF. CDR3 sequence (DNA): TGTGCCAGCAGAAAGGAACGGGGGTTGACCTACGAGCAGTACTTC.

This chain connects TRBV2 to TRBJ2-3; the D is unclear. Trimming shortened V by 4 bases and J by 11 bases, and 16 bases separated the two germline ends. Germline CDR1 SNHLY, CDR2 FYNNEI. The length of the CDR3 is 13 residues. CDR3 protein: CASSVASEVGQYF. For the CDR3, the DNA is TGTGCCAGCAGTGTGGCTAGTGAGGTCGGGCAGTATTTT.

The genes are TRBV11-1 and TRBJ2-3; 12 nucleotides line up with TRBD2. The CDR3 consists of 18 residues. In germline, CDR1 is SGHAT, CDR2 FQDESV (reference sequence). J was trimmed by 4 bases and V by 3 bases; bases with no gene match: 11. The CDR3 loop is CASSFPHSGTSGSDTQYF. CDR3 DNA sequence: TGTGCCAGCAGCTTCCCGCATTCCGGGACTAGCGGGTCAGATACGCAGTATTTT.

The chain joins TRBV21-1 to TRBJ1-4. TRBV21-1 is an annotated pseudogene. There are 16 residues in the CDR3. The CDR3 DNA reads TGTGCCAGCAGCAAAGCGCCCCGCAGGGAGGGTGAAAAACTGTTTTTT. Amino acid sequence: CASSKAPRREGEKLFF.

The V and J genes are TRBV21-1 and TRBJ2-1; TRBD2 is taken as the D call from the table, unchecked against the DNA. TRBV21-1 counts as a pseudogene. This CDR3 is built from 16 residues. The CDR3 is CASSKEVKGGQSEQFF. For the CDR3, the DNA is TGTGCCAGCAGCAAAGAGGTAAAGGGGGGGCAATCTGAGCAGTTCTTC.

The CDR3 here is CASSQAGGNGYTF. CDR3 DNA: TGTGCCAGCAGCCAGGCCGGGGGAAATGGCTACACCTTC. This chain joins TRBV7-9 and TRBJ1-2, with a possible D match to TRBD1 (5 bases). The CDR3 extends over 13 amino acids. The V end was cut by 5 bases, the J end by 6 bases, with 13 bases between. CDR1 SEHNR and CDR2 FQNEAQ come from the germline V gene (reference sequence).

The gene calls are TRBV7-2 and TRBJ2-5, with 7 bases lining up with TRBD1. Germline V gene sequence: CDR1 SGHTA, CDR2 FQGNSA. Trimming cost V 5 bases and J 1 base; bases outside gene matches: 7. This CDR3 comprises 15 residues. In nucleotides, the CDR3 is TGTGCCAGCAGCCCACAGACAGGGATCCAAGAGACCCAGTACTTC. Translation: CASSPQTGIQETQYF.

The chain is built from TRBV4-1 and TRBJ2-1, with unresolved D. The CDR3 is 12 residues long. Germline V gene sequence: CDR1 MGHRA, CDR2 YSYEKL. The V gene lost 6 bases and the J gene lost 3 bases, with 6 bases spanning the gap. CDR3 in amino acids: CASRAHYNEQFF. The CDR3 coding sequence is TGCGCCAGCAGGGCCCACTACAATGAGCAGTTCTTC.

The chain combines TRBV11-2 with TRBJ2-7; 7 positions match TRBD1. The V gene's germline CDR1 is SGHAT and CDR2 FQNNGV. V dropped 6 bases and J dropped 4; count of bases not matched to a gene: 9. This CDR3 region has 14 residues. The CDR3 region is CASRPRQGQYEQYF. The CDR3 DNA reads as TGTGCCAGCAGACCGCGACAGGGCCAATACGAGCAGTACTTC.

The chain recombines TRBV7-3 with TRBJ2-1; 9 bases agree with TRBD2. CDR3 size: 20 residues. After removal of 5 bases from V and 1 base from J, the junction contained 18 bases not matched to a gene. CDR1 and CDR2 (germline): SGHTA, FQGTGA. The DNA for the CDR3 is TGTGCCAGCAGCCCTAGACTAGCGGCAACAAAAAGGGGATCCTACAATGAGCAGTTCTTC. It translates to CASSPRLAATKRGSYNEQFF. Drawing the rest from reference TRBV7-3 and TRBJ2-1, the complete variable domain is GAGVSQTPSNKVTEKGKYVELRCDPISGHTALYWYRQSLGQGPEFLIYFQGTGAADDSGLPNDRFFAVRPEGSVSTLKIQRTERGDSAVYLCASSPRLAATKRGSYNEQFFGPGTRLTVL.

V gene TRBV2 combines with J gene TRBJ1-1; D uncertain. The CDR3 has 11 amino acids. The V gene's germline CDR1 is SNHLY and CDR2 FYNNEI. Between the trimmed V and J ends, which lost 6 bases and 7 bases, there was a span of 9 bases. CDR3 nucleotides: TGTGCCAGCAGATCCCTCGGTGAAGCTTTCTTT. Protein sequence: CASRSLGEAFF.

The rearrangement links TRBV4-1 to TRBJ1-5; possibly TRBD1 for D (5 bases). V was cut by 2 bases and J by 0 bases, with 11 bases left in between. Germline assignment: CDR1 MGHRA and CDR2 YSYEKL. The CDR3 has 16 residues. The CDR3 loop reads CASSQIQVSSNQPQHF. The CDR3 DNA is TGCGCCAGCAGCCAAATACAGGTTTCTAGCAATCAGCCCCAGCATTTT.

CDR3 sequence: CASSLLLAGVHEQFF. CDR3 coding DNA: TGTGCCAGCAGCTTACTACTAGCGGGGGTCCATGAGCAGTTCTTC. The gene calls are TRBV7-7 and TRBJ2-1; 11 nucleotides align to TRBD2. There are 15 residues in the CDR3. Trimming cost V 2 bases and J 8 bases; bases outside gene matches: 5. Looked up from germline, CDR1 is SSHAT and CDR2 is FNYEAQ (reference sequence).

The chain couples TRBV10-3 to TRBJ2-2; D remains unclear. CDR1 ENHRY and CDR2 SYGVKD come from the germline V gene. The V end lost 2 bases, the J end lost 7 bases, and 5 bases lay between the germline ends. CDR3 length: 12 residues. In DNA, the CDR3 is TGTGCCATCAGTGAGGTCGGCGGGGAGCTGTTTTTT. Amino acid sequence: CAISEVGGELFF.

V is TRBV18 and J is TRBJ1-2; TRBD1 aligns across 9 bases. This CDR3 comprises 15 residues. V lost 3 bases, J lost 5 bases, and 7 bases stayed unmatched. CDR1 and CDR2 (germline): KGHSH, LQKENI. The CDR3 DNA reads TGTGCCAGCTCACCTCTGGGACAGGGTACATATGGCTACACCTTC. Amino acids: CASSPLGQGTYGYTF.

In regard to this clone: The same CDR3 is also encoded by other DNA sequences in this sample. The chain combines TRBV19 with TRBJ1-2; TRBD1 aligns across 11 bases. Germline V gene data show CDR1 as LNHDA and CDR2 as SQIVND (reference sequence). The CDR3 has 14 amino acids. V shed 3 bases and J 5 bases; nucleotides not matched to a gene: 2. The chain's CDR3 is CASSIGQGAYGYTF. CDR3 nucleotides: TGTGCCAGTAGTATCGGACAGGGGGCATATGGCTACACCTTC.

This chain links TRBV11-3 with TRBJ1-4; D unclear. The CDR3 extends over 13 amino acids. Trimming took off 2 bases at V and 8 bases at J, with 9 bases between the two ends. Looked up from germline, CDR1 is SGHNT and CDR2 is YENEEA. DNA of the CDR3: TGTGCCAGCAGCTTAAGGCAGGCAGAAAAACTGTTTTTT. It encodes CASSLRQAEKLFF. The variable domain in full, with the rest retrieved from reference TRBV11-3 and TRBJ1-4, is EAGVVQSPRYKIIEKKQPVAFWCNPISGHNTLYWYLQNLGQGPELLIRYENEEAVDDSQLPKDRFSAERLKGVDSTLKIQPAELGDSAVYLCASSLRQAEKLFFGSGTQLSVL.

This clone appeared once. Distinct nucleotide sequences in the sample also encode this CDR3. The V gene is TRBV23-1, the J gene TRBJ2-6, with 10 bases that match TRBD1. TRBV23-1 qualifies as an ORF whose function is uncertain. This CDR3 is 18 amino acids long. The ends lost 2 bases at V and 0 bases at J; junction bases unmatched: 4. CDR3 sequence reads: CASSQPGQGNSGANVLTF. The CDR3, as DNA: TGCGCCAGCAGTCAACCGGGACAGGGGAACTCTGGGGCCAACGTCCTGACTTTC.

This clone was counted between two and nine times. The rearrangement links TRBV11-3 to TRBJ2-2; weak D call: TRBD1 (5 bases). Germline lookup yields CDR1 SGHNT and CDR2 YENEEA. Trimming removed 1 base from V and 5 bases from J, with 17 bases in between. This CDR3 has 17 amino acids. The chain's CDR3 is CASSLGPGQSRTGELFF. DNA of the CDR3: TGTGCCAGCAGCTTAGGGCCAGGGCAATCTCGGACCGGGGAGCTGTTTTTT.

The V call is TRBV4-2, the J call TRBJ2-3; 8 positions agree with TRBD2. The CDR3 runs to 17 residues. Germline assignment: CDR1 LGHNA and CDR2 YNFKEQ. V was clipped by 3 bases and J by 0 bases; unmatched bases: 8. CDR3 DNA: TGTGCCAGCAGCCACACGGGGGGGCGTTCTAGCACAGATACGCAGTATTTT. It specifies CASSHTGGRSSTDTQYF.

This chain uses TRBV6-4 with TRBJ2-5; TRBD1 matches 9 bases. Germline lookup yields CDR1 MRHNA and CDR2 SNTAGT. The CDR3 is 17 amino acids. J gave up 1 base and V 6 bases, and 12 bases lay outside the gene matches. The CDR3 loop reads CASSPLVRDRVQETQYF. The CDR3 nucleotides are TGTGCCAGCAGCCCCCTGGTCCGGGACAGGGTCCAAGAGACCCAGTACTTC.

The gene calls are TRBV10-3 and TRBJ1-1; 12 nucleotides agree with TRBD1. The CDR3 runs 15 residues. V was clipped by 4 bases and J by 5 bases; unmatched bases: 5. Germline V gives CDR1 ENHRY, CDR2 SYGVKD. The chain's CDR3 is CAISAGTGGLTEAFF. In DNA, the CDR3 is TGTGCCATCAGTGCCGGGACAGGGGGCCTTACTGAAGCTTTCTTT.

CDR3 in amino acids: CASSLTQGSSPLHF. The CDR3, as DNA: TGTGCCAGCAGCTTAACACAGGGATCCTCACCCCTCCACTTT. The V and J genes are TRBV7-8 and TRBJ1-6, with D possibly being TRBD1 (6 bases). The V gene lost 2 bases and the J gene lost 10 bases, with 12 bases spanning the gap. Germline CDR1 and CDR2: SGHVS and FQNEAQ. The CDR3 extends over 14 amino acids.

This clone was found once. The chain carries TRBV10-2 and TRBJ2-2; 8 bases match TRBD2. This CDR3 is 17 amino acids long. The V gene's germline CDR1 is WSHSY and CDR2 SAAADI. J gave up 2 bases and V 7 bases, and 12 bases lay outside the gene matches. This CDR3 reads CASTQRKAGANTGELFF. The CDR3 nucleotides read TGCGCCAGCACCCAAAGAAAAGCGGGGGCAAACACCGGGGAGCTGTTTTTT.

V is TRBV5-4 and J is TRBJ2-5, with 11 bases aligning to TRBD1. Trimming cost V 4 bases and J 5 bases; bases outside gene matches: 4. This CDR3 spans 14 amino acids. Germline-derived CDR1 and CDR2 are SGHNT and YYREEE (reference sequence). In DNA form, the CDR3 reads TGTGCCAGCAGCATGGACAGGGGGCTGGAGACCCAGTACTTC. Its protein is CASSMDRGLETQYF.

The J gene is TRBJ2-7, the V gene TRBV5-6; D possibly corresponds to TRBD1 (6 bases). Germline CDR1 SGHDT, CDR2 YYEEEE. The CDR3 length is 14 residues. The ends were cut back, 6 bases at V and 0 bases at J, with 13 bases in the middle. This chain's CDR3 is CASNNRAASYEQYF. In DNA form, the CDR3 reads TGTGCCAGCAACAACAGGGCCGCCTCCTACGAGCAGTACTTC.

This clone turned up a few times. J is TRBJ1-4 and V is TRBV6-6; 8 nucleotides match TRBD1. V lost 5 bases to trimming and J lost 1 base; unmatched junction nucleotides: 0. CDR1 MNHNY and CDR2 SVGAGI come from the germline V gene (reference sequence). CDR3 length equals 14 residues. The CDR3 nucleotides are TGTGCCAGCAGTGACAGGGGAACTAATGAAAAACTGTTTTTT. It codes for CASSDRGTNEKLFF.

This chain joins TRBV7-3 and TRBJ2-1; 10 bases agree with TRBD1. There are 15 residues in the CDR3. The germline CDR1 and CDR2 sequences are SGHTA and FQGTGA. V was pared by 5 bases and J by 7 bases, with 8 bases of the junction left unmatched. The CDR3 region has the DNA TGTGCCAGCAGCCCGACAGGGGGCGCCGGGAATGAGCAGTTCTTC. Translating gives CASSPTGGAGNEQFF. Full variable domain (missing parts from reference TRBV7-3 and TRBJ2-1): GAGVSQTPSNKVTEKGKYVELRCDPISGHTALYWYRQSLGQGPEFLIYFQGTGAADDSGLPNDRFFAVRPEGSVSTLKIQRTERGDSAVYLCASSPTGGAGNEQFFGPGTRLTVL.